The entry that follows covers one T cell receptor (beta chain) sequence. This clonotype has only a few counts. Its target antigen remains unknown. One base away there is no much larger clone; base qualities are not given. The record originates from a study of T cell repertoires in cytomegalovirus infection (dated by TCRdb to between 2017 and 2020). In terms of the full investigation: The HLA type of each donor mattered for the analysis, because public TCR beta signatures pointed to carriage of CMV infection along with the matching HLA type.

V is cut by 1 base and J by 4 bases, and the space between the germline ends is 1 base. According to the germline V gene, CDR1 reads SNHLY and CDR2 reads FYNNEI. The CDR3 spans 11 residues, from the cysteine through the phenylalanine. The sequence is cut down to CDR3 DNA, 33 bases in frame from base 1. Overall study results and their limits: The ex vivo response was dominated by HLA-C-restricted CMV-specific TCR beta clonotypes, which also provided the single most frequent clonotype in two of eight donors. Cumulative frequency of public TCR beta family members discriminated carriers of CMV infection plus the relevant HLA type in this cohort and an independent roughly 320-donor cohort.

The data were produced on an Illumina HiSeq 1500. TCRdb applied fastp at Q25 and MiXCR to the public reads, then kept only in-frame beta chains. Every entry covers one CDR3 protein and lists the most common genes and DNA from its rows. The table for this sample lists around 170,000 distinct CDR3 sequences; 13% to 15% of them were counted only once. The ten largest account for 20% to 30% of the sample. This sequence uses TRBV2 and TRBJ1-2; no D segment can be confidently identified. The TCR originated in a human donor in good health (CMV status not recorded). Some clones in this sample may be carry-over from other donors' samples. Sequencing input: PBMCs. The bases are TGTGCCAGCAGTGAAGTCTATGGCTACACCTTC. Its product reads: CASSEVYGYTF.